The T cell receptor beta chain under discussion was sequenced for a study of blood T cell repertoires in COVID-19. The CDR3 spans 15 residues. The V and J ends lost 4 bases and 4 bases, in that order; junction bases with no gene match: 11. The germline V gene has CDR1 SGHTS and CDR2 YDEGEE. Produced via immunoSEQ multiplex PCR; TCRdb's table is partial and in-frame only. In the table there are around 170,000 clones, roughly nine tenths of which are singletons. The gene calls are TRBV5-8 and TRBJ2-7, with 7 bases identical to TRBD2. This receptor was obtained from a man younger than 30 who had recovered from COVID-19. The sequencing sample was made of peripheral blood. For the CDR3, the DNA is TGTGCCAGCAGCGCCGGGACTACGGACAATTACGAGCAGTACTTC. This sequence encodes CASSAGTTDNYEQYF.